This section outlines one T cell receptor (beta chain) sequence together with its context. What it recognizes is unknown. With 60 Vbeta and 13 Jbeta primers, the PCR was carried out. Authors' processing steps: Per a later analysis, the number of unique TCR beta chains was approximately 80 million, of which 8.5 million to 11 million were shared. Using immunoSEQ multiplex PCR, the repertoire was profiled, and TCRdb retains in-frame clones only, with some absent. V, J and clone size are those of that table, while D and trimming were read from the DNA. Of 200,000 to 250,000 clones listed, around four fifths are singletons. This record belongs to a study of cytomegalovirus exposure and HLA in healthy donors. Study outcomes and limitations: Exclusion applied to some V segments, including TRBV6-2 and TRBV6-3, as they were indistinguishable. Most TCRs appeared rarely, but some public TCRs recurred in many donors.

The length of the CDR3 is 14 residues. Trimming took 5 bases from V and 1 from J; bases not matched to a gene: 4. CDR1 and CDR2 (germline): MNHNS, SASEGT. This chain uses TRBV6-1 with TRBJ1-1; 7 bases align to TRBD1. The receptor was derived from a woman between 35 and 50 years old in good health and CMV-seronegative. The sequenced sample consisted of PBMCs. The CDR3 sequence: CASSLHRGNTEAFF. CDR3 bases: TGTGCCAGCAGTCTGCACAGGGGGAACACTGAAGCTTTCTTT.